This T cell receptor beta chain came from a study of T cell changes during pregnancy in multiple sclerosis (dated by TCRdb to between 2018 and 2021). With regard to the full study: Changes in the T cell repertoire over the course of pregnancy were examined in this study in women with multiple sclerosis.

As to this clone: This clone's antigen is unknown. No much larger clone is present one base from it, and per-base qualities are unavailable.

The cysteine opens and the phenylalanine closes a CDR3 of 14 amino acids. Solely the CDR3 DNA is kept, with 42 bases framed from the first base. From the germline V gene (reference sequence), CDR1 is LNHDA and CDR2 is SQIVND. Here V drops 5 bases and J drops 8 bases, and the junction holds 9 bases not matched to any gene. The library was prepared using the immunoSEQ multiplex PCR assay. This immuneACCESS table, as held by TCRdb, lists in-frame sequences with V and J called but not all clones. Of the missing ones, under half trace to an unresolved V gene in checked studies; the others have no known cause. The sample table holds about 120,000 clones, of which 85% to 95% were seen once. In total, the top ten clones hold under 7% of the sample.

This sample comprised peripheral blood, obtained before pregnancy. The receptor was derived from a female donor with multiple sclerosis, enrolled in a pregnancy study. Rearrangement joined TRBV19 to TRBJ2-1; 7 bases in the junction line up with TRBD2. The DNA reads as follows: TGTGCCAGTAGTTTCCTAGCGGTGGGCGATGAGCAGTTCTTC. Its translation is CASSFLAVGDEQFF.